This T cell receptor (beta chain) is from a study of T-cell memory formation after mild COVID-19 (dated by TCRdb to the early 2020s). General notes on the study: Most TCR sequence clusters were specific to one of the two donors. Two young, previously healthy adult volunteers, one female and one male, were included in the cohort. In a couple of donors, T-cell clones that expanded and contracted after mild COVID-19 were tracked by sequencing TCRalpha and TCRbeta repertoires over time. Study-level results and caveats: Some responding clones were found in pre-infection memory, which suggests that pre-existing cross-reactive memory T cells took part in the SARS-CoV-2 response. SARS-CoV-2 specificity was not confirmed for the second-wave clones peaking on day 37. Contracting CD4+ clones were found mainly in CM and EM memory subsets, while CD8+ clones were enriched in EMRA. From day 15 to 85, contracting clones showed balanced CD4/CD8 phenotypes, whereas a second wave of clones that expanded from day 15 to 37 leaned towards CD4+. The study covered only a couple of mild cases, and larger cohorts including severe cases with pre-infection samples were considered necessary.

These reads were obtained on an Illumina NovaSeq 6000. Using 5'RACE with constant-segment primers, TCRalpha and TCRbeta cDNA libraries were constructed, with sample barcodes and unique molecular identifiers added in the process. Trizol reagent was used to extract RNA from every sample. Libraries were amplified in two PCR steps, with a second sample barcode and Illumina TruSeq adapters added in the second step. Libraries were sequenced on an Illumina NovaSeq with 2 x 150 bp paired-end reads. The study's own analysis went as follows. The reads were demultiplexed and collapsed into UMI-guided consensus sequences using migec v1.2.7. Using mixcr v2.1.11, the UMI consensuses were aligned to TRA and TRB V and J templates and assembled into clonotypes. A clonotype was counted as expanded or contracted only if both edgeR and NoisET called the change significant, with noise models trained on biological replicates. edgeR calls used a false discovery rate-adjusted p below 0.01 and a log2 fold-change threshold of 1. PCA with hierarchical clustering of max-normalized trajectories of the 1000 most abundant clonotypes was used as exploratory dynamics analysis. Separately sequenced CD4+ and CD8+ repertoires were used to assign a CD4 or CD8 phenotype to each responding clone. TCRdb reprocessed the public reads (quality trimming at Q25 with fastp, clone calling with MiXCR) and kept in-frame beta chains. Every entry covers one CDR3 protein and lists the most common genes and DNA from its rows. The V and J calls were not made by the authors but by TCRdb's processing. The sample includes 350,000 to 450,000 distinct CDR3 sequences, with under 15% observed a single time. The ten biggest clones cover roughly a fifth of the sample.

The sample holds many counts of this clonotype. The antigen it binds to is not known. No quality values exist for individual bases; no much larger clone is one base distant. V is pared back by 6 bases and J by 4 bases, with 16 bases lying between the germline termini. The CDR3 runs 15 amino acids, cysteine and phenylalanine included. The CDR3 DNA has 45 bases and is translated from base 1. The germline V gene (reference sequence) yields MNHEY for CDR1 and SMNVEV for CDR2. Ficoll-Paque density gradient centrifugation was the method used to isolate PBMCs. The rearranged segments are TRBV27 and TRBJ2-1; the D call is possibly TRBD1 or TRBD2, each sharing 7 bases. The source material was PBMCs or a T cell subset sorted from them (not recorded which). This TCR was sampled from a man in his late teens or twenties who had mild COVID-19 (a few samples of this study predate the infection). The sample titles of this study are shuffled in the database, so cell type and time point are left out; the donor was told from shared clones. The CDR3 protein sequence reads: CASRLRGRGYNEQFF. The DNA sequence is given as TGTGCCAGCAGGCTCAGGGGGAGGGGTTACAATGAGCAGTTCTTC.